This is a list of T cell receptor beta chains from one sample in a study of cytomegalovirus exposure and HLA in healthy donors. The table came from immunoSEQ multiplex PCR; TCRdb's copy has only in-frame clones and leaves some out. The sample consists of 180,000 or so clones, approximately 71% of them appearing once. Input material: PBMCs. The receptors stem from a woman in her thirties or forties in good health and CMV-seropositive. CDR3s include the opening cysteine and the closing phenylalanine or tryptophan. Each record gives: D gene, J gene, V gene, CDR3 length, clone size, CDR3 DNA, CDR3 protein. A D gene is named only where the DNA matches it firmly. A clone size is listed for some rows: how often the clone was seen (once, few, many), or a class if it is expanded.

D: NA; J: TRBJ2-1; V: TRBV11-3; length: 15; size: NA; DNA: TGTGCCAGCAGTTCCACCGGGGGAAACTACAATGAGCAGTTCTTC; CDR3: CASSSTGGNYNEQFF
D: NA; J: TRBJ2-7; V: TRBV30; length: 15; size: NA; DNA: TGTGCCTGGAGTGTACTAAGCGGGCTTCCGAGTGAGCAGTACTTC; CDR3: CAWSVLSGLPSEQYF
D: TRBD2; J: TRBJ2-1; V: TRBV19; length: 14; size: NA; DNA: TGTGCCAGTGCCCCCGGGACTAACTTGAATGAGCAGTTCTTC; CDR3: CASAPGTNLNEQFF
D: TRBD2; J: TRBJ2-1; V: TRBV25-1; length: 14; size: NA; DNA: TGTGCCAGCAGTGAATCAGCGGGAGGGCATGAGCAGTTCTTC; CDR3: CASSESAGGHEQFF
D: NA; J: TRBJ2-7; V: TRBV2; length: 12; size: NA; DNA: TGTGCCAGCAGAACAGACAGCTACGAGCAGTACTTC; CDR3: CASRTDSYEQYF
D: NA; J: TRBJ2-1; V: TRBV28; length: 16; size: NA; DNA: TGTGCCAGCAGTTTGAGTGTACGCCCACCTTACAATGAGCAGTTCTTC; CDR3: CASSLSVRPPYNEQFF
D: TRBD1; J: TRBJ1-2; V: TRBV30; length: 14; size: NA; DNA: TGTGCCTGGGCTCCCCAGGGGGAAGCGTATGGCTACACCTTC; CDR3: CAWAPQGEAYGYTF
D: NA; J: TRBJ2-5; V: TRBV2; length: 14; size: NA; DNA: TGTGCCAGCCGGGTGGGGGGTGGAGAAGAGACCCAGTACTTC; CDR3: CASRVGGGEETQYF
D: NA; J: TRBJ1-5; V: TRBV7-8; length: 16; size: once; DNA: TGTGCCAGCAGCTTAGGAGCCCCCAGGGGCAATCAGCCCCAGCATTTT; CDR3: CASSLGAPRGNQPQHF
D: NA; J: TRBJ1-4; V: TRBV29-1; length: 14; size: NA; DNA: TGCAGCGTTACTTCAGGGGCAACTAATGAAAAACTGTTTTTT; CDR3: CSVTSGATNEKLFF
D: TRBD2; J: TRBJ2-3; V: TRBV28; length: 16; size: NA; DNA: TGTGCCAGCAGTGGTCGACTAGCGGGAGGGACAGATACGCAGTATTTT; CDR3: CASSGRLAGGTDTQYF
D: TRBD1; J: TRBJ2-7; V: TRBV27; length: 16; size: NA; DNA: TGTGCCAGCCAAAACTTACCGGGACAGGGGGCCTACGAGCAGTACTTC; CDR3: CASQNLPGQGAYEQYF
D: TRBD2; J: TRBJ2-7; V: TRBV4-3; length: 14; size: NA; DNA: TGCGCCAGCAGCCAACAAGCGGGAACCTACGAGCAGTACTTC; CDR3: CASSQQAGTYEQYF
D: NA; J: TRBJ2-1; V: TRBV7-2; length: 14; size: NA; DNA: TGTGCCAGCAGCTCCTTAAAGTGGCCCAATGAGCAGTTCTTC; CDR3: CASSSLKWPNEQFF
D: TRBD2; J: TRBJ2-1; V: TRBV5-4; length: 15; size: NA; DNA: TGTGCCAGCAGCTCCCCGGGACTAGAGTGGAATGAGCAGTTCTTC; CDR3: CASSSPGLEWNEQFF
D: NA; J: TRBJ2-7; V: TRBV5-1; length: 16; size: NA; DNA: TGCGCCAGCAGCTTGGAGGGAGGGAGCGGGACATACGAGCAGTACTTC; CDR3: CASSLEGGSGTYEQYF
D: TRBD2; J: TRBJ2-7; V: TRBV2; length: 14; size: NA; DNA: TGTGCCAGCATTGAGACCGGGACTAGCTTCAAGCAGTACTTC; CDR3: CASIETGTSFKQYF
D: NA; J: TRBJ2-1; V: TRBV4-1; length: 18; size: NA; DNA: TGCGCCAGCAGCCCGGACGGATATTTCCAGGGGAACGGCAATGAGCAGTTCTTC; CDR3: CASSPDGYFQGNGNEQFF
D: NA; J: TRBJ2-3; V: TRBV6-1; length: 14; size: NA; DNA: TGTGCCATCTCGGACTGGCCAGGCGCAGATACGCAGTATTTT; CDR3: CAISDWPGADTQYF
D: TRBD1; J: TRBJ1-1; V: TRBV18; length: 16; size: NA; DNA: TGTGCCAGCTCAACAGGACAGGGGGAGGTGAACACTGAAGCTTTCTTT; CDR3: CASSTGQGEVNTEAFF
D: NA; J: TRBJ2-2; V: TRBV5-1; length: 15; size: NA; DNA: TGCGCCAGCAGCTTGAAGGAGTCCTCGACCGGGGAGCTGTTTTTT; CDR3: CASSLKESSTGELFF
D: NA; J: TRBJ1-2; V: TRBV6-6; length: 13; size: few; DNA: TGTGCCAGCAGTGAGACAGGACTCTATGGCTACACCTTC; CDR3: CASSETGLYGYTF
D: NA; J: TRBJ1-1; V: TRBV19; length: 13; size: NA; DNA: TGTGCCAGTCGAGGGAGGGGCCAGGCTGAAGCTTTCTTT; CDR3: CASRGRGQAEAFF
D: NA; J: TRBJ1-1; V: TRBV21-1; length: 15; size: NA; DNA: TGTGCCAGCAGCAAAGTATGGCCCGTTGAAACTGAAGCTTTCTTT; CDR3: CASSKVWPVETEAFF
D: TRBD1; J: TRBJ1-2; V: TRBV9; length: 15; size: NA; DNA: TGTGCCAGCAGCGTAGCTGGGACAGGGGGCTATGGCTACACCTTC; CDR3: CASSVAGTGGYGYTF
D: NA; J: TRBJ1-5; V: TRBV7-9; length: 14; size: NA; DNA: TGTGCCAGCAGTCCCAACCCCGGGGGGGAGCCCCAGCATTTT; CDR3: CASSPNPGGEPQHF
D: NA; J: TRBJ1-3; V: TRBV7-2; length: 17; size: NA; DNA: TGTGCCAGCAGCCTGGAGGGGCCCAGGGACTCTGGAAACACCATATATTTT; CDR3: CASSLEGPRDSGNTIYF
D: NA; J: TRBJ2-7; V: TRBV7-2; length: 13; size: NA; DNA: TGTGCCAGCAGCTTAAGTTATTTATACGAGCAGTACTTC; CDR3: CASSLSYLYEQYF
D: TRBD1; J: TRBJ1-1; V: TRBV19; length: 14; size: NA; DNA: TGTGCCAGTAGTCTGGGGACAGGGAGGACTGAAGCTTTCTTT; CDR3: CASSLGTGRTEAFF
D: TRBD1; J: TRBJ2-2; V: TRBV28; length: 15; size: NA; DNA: TGTGCCAGCAGTTACGACAGGGGGCTCACCGGGGAGCTGTTTTTT; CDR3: CASSYDRGLTGELFF
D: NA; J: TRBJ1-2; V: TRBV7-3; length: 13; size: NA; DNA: TGTGCCAGCAGCTTAACAGGTGCGGGTGGCCACACCTTC; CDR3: CASSLTGAGGHTF
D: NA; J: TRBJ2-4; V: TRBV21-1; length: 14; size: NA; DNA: TGTGCCAGGGACAGGGCAGTAGCCAAAAACATTCAGTACTTC; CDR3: CARDRAVAKNIQYF
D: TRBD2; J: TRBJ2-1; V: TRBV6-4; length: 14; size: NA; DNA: TGTGCCAGCAGTGCTAGCGGGAGCTCTAATGAGCAGTTCTTC; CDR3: CASSASGSSNEQFF
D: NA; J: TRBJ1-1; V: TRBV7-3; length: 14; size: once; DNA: TGTGCCAGCAGGTCTACAGGGTCGAACACTGAAGCTTTCTTT; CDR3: CASRSTGSNTEAFF